This T cell receptor (beta chain) was recovered during a study of T-cell reconstitution after alpha-beta-depleted transplantation in children. Findings and caveats of the study: After one year, T-cell counts and TCRbeta diversity mostly came from new T cells. Alpha-beta T cells present about two months after transplant were reported to originate from several hundred expanded graft clones.

This clonotype was detected ten times or more. What it binds is not known. One end of the junction is discordant with germline, which a read error may explain. The CDR3 covers 13 residues. CDR1 is DFQATT and CDR2 is SNEGSKA in the germline V gene (reference sequence). It was with unique molecular identifiers that the TCRbeta library was prepared. In TCRdb, the PCR reads were re-called with MiXCR into one record per CDR3 protein. The profile shows around 450,000 distinct CDR3 sequences, under 12% of them singletons. This chain connects TRBV20-1 to TRBJ2-3, with TRBD2 as a possible D gene (5 bases). Source: PBMCs, taken before TCRalphabeta/CD19-depleted stem cell transplant. The clonotype comes from a child aged 2 to 10 with inherited bone marrow failure, due to receive a stem cell transplant. The CDR3 sequence is CSARVNRRREEDF. The CDR3 DNA reads TGCAGTGCTAGAGTCAATCGCCGTCGGGAAGAGGATTTT.